The rows below give T cell receptor beta chains drawn from one sample of a study of Tregs in tolerant kidney transplant recipients. Generated by immunoSEQ multiplex PCR, the TCRdb table keeps only in-frame clones and is missing some. The sample consists of about 240,000 clones, 80% to 85% of them appearing once. Sequencing input: CD4+ T cells from blood. These receptors all come from a human donor in good health. CDR3s include the opening cysteine and the closing phenylalanine or tryptophan. The D gene is left open where the match is weak. A row's size may be missing; if present it is once, few, many or a size class.

v_gene: TRBV7-6
j_gene: TRBJ2-3
abundance: NA
d_gene: TRBD2
CDR3aa: CASSLTPAGLAGGTDTQYF
CDR3nt: TGTGCCAGCAGCTTAACCCCCGCGGGACTAGCGGGGGGTACAGATACGCAGTATTTT

v_gene: TRBV5-5
j_gene: TRBJ2-2
abundance: NA
d_gene: NA
CDR3aa: CASSLAGGTGELFF
CDR3nt: TGTGCCAGCAGCTTGGCAGGAGGCACCGGGGAGCTGTTTTTT

v_gene: TRBV9
j_gene: TRBJ2-3
abundance: NA
d_gene: NA
CDR3aa: CASSAGLPSTDTQYF
CDR3nt: TGTGCCAGCAGCGCAGGACTTCCTAGCACAGATACGCAGTATTTT

v_gene: TRBV9
j_gene: TRBJ2-7
abundance: NA
d_gene: NA
CDR3aa: CASSVGGNGPYEQYF
CDR3nt: TGTGCCAGCAGCGTAGGTGGAAACGGCCCCTACGAGCAGTACTTC

v_gene: TRBV6-1
j_gene: TRBJ1-5
abundance: once
d_gene: NA
CDR3aa: CASRGMASRNQPQHF
CDR3nt: TGTGCCAGCAGGGGGATGGCTTCGAGGAATCAGCCCCAGCATTTT

v_gene: TRBV5-4
j_gene: TRBJ2-1
abundance: NA
d_gene: NA
CDR3aa: CASSLEGTKGEQFF
CDR3nt: TGTGCCAGCAGCCTGGAGGGGACGAAGGGTGAGCAGTTCTTC

v_gene: TRBV6-5
j_gene: TRBJ1-5
abundance: NA
d_gene: NA
CDR3aa: CASSTRQQYNQPQHF
CDR3nt: TGTGCCAGCAGTACCCGACAGCAATACAATCAGCCCCAGCATTTT

v_gene: TRBV9
j_gene: TRBJ2-1
abundance: NA
d_gene: TRBD2
CDR3aa: CASTLAGGGYNEQFF
CDR3nt: TGTGCCAGCACCCTCGCCGGGGGGGGGTACAATGAGCAGTTCTTC

v_gene: TRBV6-5
j_gene: TRBJ1-2
abundance: NA
d_gene: NA
CDR3aa: CASSYSPRANYGYTF
CDR3nt: TGTGCCAGCAGTTACTCCCCAAGAGCTAACTATGGCTACACCTTC

v_gene: TRBV5-1
j_gene: TRBJ1-2
abundance: NA
d_gene: TRBD1
CDR3aa: CASRRQTGEVDGYTF
CDR3nt: TGCGCCAGCAGGCGACAAACAGGGGAGGTAGATGGCTACACCTTC

v_gene: TRBV2
j_gene: TRBJ2-7
abundance: NA
d_gene: NA
CDR3aa: CASRQGLYEQYF
CDR3nt: TGTGCCAGCAGACAGGGTCTCTACGAGCAGTACTTC

v_gene: TRBV5-1
j_gene: TRBJ2-1
abundance: once
d_gene: TRBD2
CDR3aa: CASSSSLGGRAVGNEQFF
CDR3nt: TGCGCCAGCAGCTCTTCACTTGGCGGGAGGGCCGTGGGTAATGAGCAGTTCTTC

v_gene: TRBV13
j_gene: TRBJ1-6
abundance: NA
d_gene: NA
CDR3aa: CASSLVMGDSPLHF
CDR3nt: TGTGCCAGCAGCTTAGTAATGGGGGACTCACCCCTCCACTTT

v_gene: TRBV6-5
j_gene: TRBJ2-1
abundance: NA
d_gene: NA
CDR3aa: CASSYEASLPNEQFF
CDR3nt: TGTGCCAGCAGTTATGAGGCTAGCCTCCCCAATGAGCAGTTCTTC

v_gene: TRBV18
j_gene: TRBJ1-4
abundance: NA
d_gene: TRBD1
CDR3aa: CASSPPRTGGYSDEKLFF
CDR3nt: TGTGCCAGCTCACCACCGCGAACAGGGGGCTATTCGGATGAAAAACTGTTTTTT

v_gene: TRBV10-1
j_gene: TRBJ2-1
abundance: NA
d_gene: NA
CDR3aa: CASSESRARKFF
CDR3nt: TGCGCCAGCAGTGAGTCGAGGGCCAGAAAGTTCTTC

v_gene: TRBV5-4
j_gene: TRBJ2-5
abundance: NA
d_gene: NA
CDR3aa: CASSLEPAGTQYF
CDR3nt: TGTGCCAGCAGCTTGGAGCCCGCGGGGACCCAGTACTTC

v_gene: TRBV5-1
j_gene: TRBJ2-3
abundance: NA
d_gene: TRBD2
CDR3aa: CASSIGLALSTDTQYF
CDR3nt: TGCGCCAGCAGCATAGGACTAGCGCTAAGCACAGATACGCAGTATTTT

v_gene: TRBV13
j_gene: TRBJ1-1
abundance: NA
d_gene: NA
CDR3aa: CASSLPGGLTEAFF
CDR3nt: TGTGCCAGCAGCTTGCCCGGGGGACTCACTGAAGCTTTCTTT

v_gene: TRBV5-6
j_gene: TRBJ1-2
abundance: few
d_gene: TRBD1
CDR3aa: CASKIPGQGAGGYTF
CDR3nt: TGTGCCAGCAAAATTCCGGGACAGGGGGCCGGTGGCTACACCTTC

v_gene: TRBV5-8
j_gene: TRBJ2-1
abundance: NA
d_gene: NA
CDR3aa: CASSLQESSYNEQFF
CDR3nt: TGTGCCAGCAGCTTACAGGAGAGCTCCTACAATGAGCAGTTCTTC

v_gene: TRBV2
j_gene: TRBJ2-3
abundance: once
d_gene: TRBD2
CDR3aa: CASSTGTSGSRGLDF
CDR3nt: TGTGCCAGCAGTACCGGGACTAGCGGATCGCGCGGATTGGATTTT

v_gene: TRBV10-3
j_gene: TRBJ2-1
abundance: NA
d_gene: NA
CDR3aa: CAISPTGIGPNEQFF
CDR3nt: TGTGCCATCAGCCCCACAGGGATAGGGCCCAATGAGCAGTTCTTC

v_gene: TRBV7-9
j_gene: TRBJ1-1
abundance: NA
d_gene: NA
CDR3aa: CASSLDGRLNTEAFF
CDR3nt: TGTGCCAGCAGCTTAGACGGGAGACTCAACACTGAAGCTTTCTTT

v_gene: TRBV4-1
j_gene: TRBJ2-7
abundance: once
d_gene: NA
CDR3aa: CASSHMGRRRYEQYF
CDR3nt: TGCGCCAGCAGCCATATGGGGAGGCGTAGGTACGAGCAGTACTTC

v_gene: TRBV9
j_gene: TRBJ1-5
abundance: NA
d_gene: NA
CDR3aa: CASSVAPGVGPQHF
CDR3nt: TGTGCCAGCAGCGTAGCGCCGGGCGTAGGGCCCCAGCATTTT

v_gene: TRBV4-1
j_gene: TRBJ2-6
abundance: NA
d_gene: TRBD2
CDR3aa: CASSQGRAGSGANVLTF
CDR3nt: TGCGCCAGCAGCCAGGGGAGGGCCGGGTCTGGGGCCAACGTCCTGACTTTC

v_gene: TRBV29-1
j_gene: TRBJ2-7
abundance: NA
d_gene: NA
CDR3aa: CSTTGYSSYEQYF
CDR3nt: TGCAGCACCACAGGGTATAGCTCCTACGAGCAGTACTTC

v_gene: TRBV4-1
j_gene: TRBJ2-5
abundance: NA
d_gene: TRBD1
CDR3aa: CASSARPGQGQETQYF
CDR3nt: TGCGCCAGCAGCGCCCGCCCGGGACAGGGGCAAGAGACCCAGTACTTC

v_gene: TRBV5-1
j_gene: TRBJ2-1
abundance: NA
d_gene: TRBD1
CDR3aa: CASSLPGTGYNEQFF
CDR3nt: TGCGCCAGCAGCTTGCCCGGGACAGGGTACAATGAGCAGTTCTTC

v_gene: TRBV9
j_gene: TRBJ1-1
abundance: NA
d_gene: NA
CDR3aa: CASSTRQFGPEAFF
CDR3nt: TGTGCCAGCAGCACTCGACAGTTTGGTCCTGAAGCTTTCTTT

v_gene: TRBV5-1
j_gene: TRBJ1-4
abundance: once
d_gene: NA
CDR3aa: CASSLVGARVNEKLVF
CDR3nt: TGCGCCAGCAGCTTGGTAGGAGCCAGGGTAAATGAAAAACTGGTTTTT

v_gene: TRBV15
j_gene: TRBJ1-1
abundance: few
d_gene: TRBD1
CDR3aa: CATSRRTGGWTEAFF
CDR3nt: TGTGCCACCAGCAGGAGAACAGGGGGCTGGACTGAAGCTTTCTTT

v_gene: TRBV5-1
j_gene: TRBJ1-4
abundance: NA
d_gene: TRBD1
CDR3aa: CASSLGQGIYEKLFF
CDR3nt: TGCGCCAGCAGCCTTGGACAGGGGATTTATGAAAAACTGTTTTTT

v_gene: TRBV7-3
j_gene: TRBJ2-3
abundance: NA
d_gene: TRBD2
CDR3aa: CATSRGLETDTQYF
CDR3nt: TGTGCCACCTCCCGGGGACTAGAGACAGATACGCAGTATTTT

v_gene: TRBV7-8
j_gene: TRBJ1-4
abundance: NA
d_gene: NA
CDR3aa: CASSIPDRFNEKLFF
CDR3nt: TGTGCCAGCAGCATTCCCGACAGGTTTAATGAAAAACTGTTTTTT

v_gene: TRBV11-3
j_gene: TRBJ2-7
abundance: NA
d_gene: NA
CDR3aa: CASSKDGHYEQYF
CDR3nt: TGTGCCAGCAGCAAGGACGGACACTACGAGCAGTACTTC

v_gene: TRBV7-2
j_gene: TRBJ1-2
abundance: NA
d_gene: NA
CDR3aa: CASSLLRDGYTF
CDR3nt: TGTGCCAGCAGCTTACTCCGAGATGGCTACACCTTC

v_gene: TRBV5-1
j_gene: TRBJ2-1
abundance: NA
d_gene: NA
CDR3aa: CASSPLAAGEQFF
CDR3nt: TGCGCCAGCAGCCCCTTAGCGGCAGGTGAGCAGTTCTTC

v_gene: TRBV9
j_gene: TRBJ1-1
abundance: few
d_gene: NA
CDR3aa: CASSVTGSNTEAFF
CDR3nt: TGTGCCAGCAGCGTCACAGGTTCGAACACTGAAGCTTTCTTT

v_gene: TRBV5-1
j_gene: TRBJ1-1
abundance: NA
d_gene: TRBD1
CDR3aa: CASSSGQGAGNTEAFF
CDR3nt: TGCGCCAGCAGCTCCGGACAGGGGGCCGGGAACACTGAAGCTTTCTTT

v_gene: TRBV7-6
j_gene: TRBJ2-5
abundance: NA
d_gene: TRBD2
CDR3aa: CASSPGATSAAETQYF
CDR3nt: TGTGCCAGCAGCCCAGGGGCGACTAGCGCGGCAGAGACCCAGTACTTC

v_gene: TRBV5-5
j_gene: TRBJ2-7
abundance: NA
d_gene: NA
CDR3aa: CASSLAWHNYEQYF
CDR3nt: TGTGCCAGCAGCTTGGCTTGGCATAACTACGAGCAGTACTTC